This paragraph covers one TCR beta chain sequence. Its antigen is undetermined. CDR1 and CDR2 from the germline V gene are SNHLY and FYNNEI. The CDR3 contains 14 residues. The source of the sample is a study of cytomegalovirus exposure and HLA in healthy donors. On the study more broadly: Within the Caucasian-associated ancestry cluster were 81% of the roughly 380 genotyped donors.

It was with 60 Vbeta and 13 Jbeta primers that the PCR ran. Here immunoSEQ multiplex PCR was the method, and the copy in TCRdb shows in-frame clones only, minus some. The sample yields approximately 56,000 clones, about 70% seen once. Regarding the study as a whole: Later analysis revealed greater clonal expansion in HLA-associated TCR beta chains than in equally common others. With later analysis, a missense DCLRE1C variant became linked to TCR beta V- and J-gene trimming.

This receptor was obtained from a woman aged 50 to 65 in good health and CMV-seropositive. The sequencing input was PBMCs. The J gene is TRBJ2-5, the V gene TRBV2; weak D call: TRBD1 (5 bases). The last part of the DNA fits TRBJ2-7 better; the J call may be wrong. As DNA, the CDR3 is TGTGCCAGCAGAGCCTGGACATCTTCCTACGAGCAGTACTTC. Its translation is CASRAWTSSYEQYF.